This T cell receptor beta chain comes out of a study of T cells after yellow fever vaccination. As for the study in general: EM, EMRA, CM and Tscm memory subsets were sorted using CD3, CD45RA, CCR7 and CD95.

TCRdb reprocessed the 5' RACE reads via MiXCR and lists one record per CDR3 protein. The sample has tens of thousands of distinct CDR3 sequences; more than 9% are singletons. Ten or more counts support this clonotype. Study findings and constraints: The CD4 compartment and the CD8 compartment contained a small share of clonotypes in common.

The CDR3 contains 17 residues. CDR1 and CDR2 from the germline V gene are MGHRA and YSYEKL. With V trimmed by 1 base and J by 3 bases, 9 bases remained unmatched. The specimen comprised PBMCs, either bulk or a sorted T-cell subset (CD4+, CD8+, memory, or dextramer-sorted; not recorded which), sampled less than 16 days after the first yellow fever vaccination. This receptor was identified in a man aged 18-30 years who received the YFV17D yellow fever vaccine. The chain employs TRBV4-1 and TRBJ2-5, with 9 bases that match TRBD2. The CDR3 region has the DNA TGCGCCAGCAGCCAAGTCATATTAGCGGGGGATGAAGAGACCCAGTACTTC. This encodes CASSQVILAGDEETQYF.